This T cell receptor (beta chain) originates from a study of cytomegalovirus exposure and HLA in healthy donors. Trimming removed 5 bases at V and 10 bases at J, with 9 bases between. The CDR3 is made up of 11 amino acids. CDR1 and CDR2 from the germline V gene are SGHRS and YFSETQ. Here immunoSEQ multiplex PCR was the method, and the copy in TCRdb shows in-frame clones only, minus some. The table has more than 300,000 clones, around 86% seen once. J is TRBJ2-2 and V is TRBV5-1, with unresolved D. The receptor was derived from a woman under 30 in good health and CMV-seronegative. Sequenced sample: PBMCs. The CDR3 nucleotides read TGCGCCAGCAGTTGGGCCTCGGAGCTGTTTTTT. Translation gives CASSWASELFF. The variable domain in full, completed from reference TRBV5-1 and TRBJ2-2, reads KAGVTQTPRYLIKTRGQQVTLSCSPISGHRSVSWYQQTPGQGLQFLFEYFSETQRNKGNFPGRFSGRQFSNSRSEMNVSTLELGDSALYLCASSWASELFFGEGSRLTVL.